This is a list of T cell receptor beta chains from one sample in a study of cytomegalovirus exposure and HLA in healthy donors. Some clones are missing from TCRdb's copy, which holds only in-frame ones; the method was immunoSEQ multiplex PCR. This sample has 200,000 to 250,000 clones; 75% to 80% occur once, and the top ten carry 1.5% to 2%. The source material was PBMCs. Receptors originate from a man aged 18 to 35 in good health and CMV-seronegative. The CDR3 runs from the conserved cysteine through the conserved F or W. Each record gives: V gene, CDR3 length, CDR3 protein.

V: TRBV27
length: 13
CDR3: CASSLGQFTEAFF

V: TRBV9
length: 19
CDR3: CASSVLLGAGGLNTGELFF

V: TRBV5-6
length: 15
CDR3: CASSLVQLASYEQYF

V: TRBV19
length: 21
CDR3: CASSAPDRGSSIWATDEKLFF

V: TRBV4-3
length: 21
CDR3: CASSLMKGLTSGGAKDGELFF

V: TRBV4-1
length: 16
CDR3: CASSQALAGGPETQYF

V: TRBV27
length: 13
CDR3: CASSPGFNQPQHF

V: TRBV6-5
length: 13
CDR3: CASRSGGDTEAFF

V: TRBV6-5
length: 13
CDR3: CASSHRERDGYTF

V: TRBV30
length: 17
CDR3: CAWSVRVLGAGGNEQYF

V: TRBV28
length: 13
CDR3: CASRQQGNTEAFF

V: TRBV9
length: 14
CDR3: CASSGTGANSPLHF

V: TRBV11-2
length: 16
CDR3: CASSLDPGLTFNEQFF

V: TRBV11-2
length: 13
CDR3: CASRDRRRAGYTF

V: TRBV11-2
length: 14
CDR3: CASSFSGTGGEQYF

V: TRBV19
length: 12
CDR3: CASSQGDYGYTF

V: TRBV9
length: 15
CDR3: CASSVLGQGMNEQYF

V: TRBV29-1
length: 12
CDR3: CSVGDGGFEAFF

V: TRBV11-3
length: 12
CDR3: CASSWDIDTQYF

V: TRBV15
length: 15
CDR3: CATSWTSGSADTQYF

V: TRBV19
length: 13
CDR3: CASSPQGYNEQFF

V: TRBV2
length: 14
CDR3: CASSDRLSSYEQYF

V: TRBV14
length: 14
CDR3: CASSQVQGNTEAFF

V: TRBV27
length: 14
CDR3: CASSLDRAYNEQFF

V: TRBV7-9
length: 15
CDR3: CASSSTGALADTQYF

V: TRBV9
length: 16
CDR3: CASSVVVAGSGGELFF

V: TRBV6-5
length: 14
CDR3: CASSYLGGNTEAFF

V: TRBV25-1
length: 16
CDR3: CASSEHRGLANEKLFF

V: TRBV4-3
length: 17
CDR3: CASSQVLLRVNTGELFF

V: TRBV30
length: 12
CDR3: CAWSVRTGRQYF

V: TRBV27
length: 12
CDR3: CASSLQTGELFF

V: TRBV30
length: 13
CDR3: CAWCRQGNEKLFF

V: TRBV18
length: 13
CDR3: CASSRSSAGEQFF

V: TRBV9
length: 13
CDR3: CASSGFSGTEQFF

V: TRBV4-3
length: 17
CDR3: CASSQDVLAAPGETQYF

V: TRBV7-2
length: 12
CDR3: CASSPGLAEQFF

V: TRBV28
length: 20
CDR3: CASSLLLQVPLAGGNYEQYF

V: TRBV10-3
length: 14
CDR3: CAISRGGPGDTQYF

V: TRBV6-5
length: 13
CDR3: CASRASFADTQYF

V: TRBV28
length: 12
CDR3: CASSSMDTEAFF

V: TRBV10-2
length: 14
CDR3: CASIGGWVSDTQYF

V: TRBV5-4
length: 16
CDR3: CASSLGLADSYNEQFF

V: TRBV4-1
length: 16
CDR3: CASSQEGDRVIQTQYF

V: TRBV27
length: 13
CDR3: CASSATRGQTQYF

V: TRBV6-5
length: 13
CDR3: CAVGVLAGEGYTF

V: TRBV5-1
length: 14
CDR3: CASSTGTMNTEAFF

V: TRBV9
length: 13
CDR3: CASSPDNSDTQYF

V: TRBV7-8
length: 16
CDR3: CASSFQRTWMGNEQFF

V: TRBV19
length: 14
CDR3: CASSITGSGNTIYF